Below, 12 T cell receptor beta chains from the same sample are listed, as sequenced in a study of cytomegalovirus exposure and HLA in healthy donors. The PCR contained 60 Vbeta and 13 Jbeta primers. Profiled with immunoSEQ multiplex PCR; TCRdb holds only in-frame clones, not every one. The sample lists some 200,000 clones, 82% occurring once. Sequenced sample: PBMCs. The receptor set was obtained from a woman aged 50 to 65 in good health and CMV-seropositive.

The rearrangement joins TRBV2 to TRBJ1-4, with D possibly being TRBD1 (6 bases). CDR3 length: 12 amino acids. V was pared by 8 bases and J by 14 bases, with 18 bases between. Germline V lookup: CDR1 SNHLY, CDR2 FYNNEI. CDR3 coding DNA: TGTGCCAGCGGACACAGGGAGTCGGTTCTGTTTTTT. Translation gives CASGHRESVLFF.

The rearrangement uses TRBV7-2 and TRBJ2-5, with 9 positions matching TRBD2. The CDR3 covers 15 residues. V shed 5 bases, J shed 5 bases, and the junction held 9 bases outside the gene matches. The germline V gene encodes CDR1 SGHTA and CDR2 FQGNSA. Here the CDR3 DNA reads TGTGCCAGCAGCCCGCGGACTAGCGTGGGGGAGACCCAGTACTTC. Amino acid sequence: CASSPRTSVGETQYF.

This clone was found a few times. The chain joins TRBV5-1 to TRBJ2-1, with a possible D match to TRBD2 (6 bases). The CDR3 contains 15 residues. The V gene's germline CDR1 is SGHRS and CDR2 YFSETQ. V lost 4 bases to trimming and J lost 4 bases, with 15 bases between them. The CDR3 is CASSPEGTRYNEQFF. The CDR3 nucleotides are TGCGCCAGCAGCCCGGAGGGAACGCGGTACAATGAGCAGTTCTTC.

This chain connects TRBV4-3 to TRBJ2-3, with 15 bases that match TRBD2. Unmatched junction bases numbered 3, after V lost 0 bases and J lost 2 bases. The germline V gene encodes CDR1 LGHNA and CDR2 YSLEER. The CDR3 consists of 18 residues. CDR3 sequence (DNA): TGCGCCAGCAGCCAAGAAAGGACTAGCGGGGGGGTCACAGATACGCAGTATTTT. This sequence encodes CASSQERTSGGVTDTQYF.

The chain uses TRBV19 and TRBJ1-1; 8 bases map to TRBD1. Germline V gene data show CDR1 as LNHDA and CDR2 as SQIVND (reference sequence). This CDR3 has 13 residues. Trimming took 3 bases from V and 7 from J; bases not matched to a gene: 4. The CDR3: CASSISGQVEAFF. CDR3 nucleotide sequence: TGTGCCAGTAGTATTTCGGGACAGGTTGAAGCTTTCTTT.

The rearrangement joins TRBV9 to TRBJ2-1; possible D gene TRBD1, 6 bases. V was cut by 2 bases and J by 3 bases, with 12 bases left in between. The CDR3 extends over 15 amino acids. Germline V gives CDR1 SGDLS, CDR2 YYNGEE. The CDR3 loop is CASSVSGQNYNEQFF. The CDR3 DNA is TGTGCCAGCAGCGTTTCCGGACAGAACTACAATGAGCAGTTCTTC.

The sample holds a few counts of this clone. The V gene is TRBV18, the J gene TRBJ1-4; the match to TRBD1 covers 7 bases. Trimming cost V 2 bases and J 7 bases; bases outside gene matches: 7. Looked up from germline, CDR1 is KGHSH and CDR2 is LQKENI. The length of the CDR3 is 15 residues. The CDR3 sequence: CASSPGTDRSEKLFF. DNA of the CDR3: TGTGCCAGCTCACCAGGGACAGACCGGAGTGAAAAACTGTTTTTT.

The chain couples TRBV7-6 to TRBJ2-3, with D tentatively TRBD1 (6 bases). Germline V lookup: CDR1 SGHVS, CDR2 FNYEAQ. V gave up 5 bases and J gave up 9 bases, with 12 bases separating them. The CDR3 consists of 12 residues. The CDR3 DNA sequence: TGTGCCAGCAGCCCGCACAGGGACACGCAGTATTTT. Protein product: CASSPHRDTQYF.

A remark on this clone: Germline and junction disagree at one end, which may indicate a read error. The CDR3 reads CASSLGVEANGLTF. The CDR3 DNA is TGTGCCAGCAGCTTAGGGGTGGAGGCCAACGGCCTGACTTTC. The J gene is TRBJ2-6, the V gene TRBV11-2; D possibly corresponds to TRBD2 (5 bases). The germline V gene has CDR1 SGHAT and CDR2 FQNNGV. The CDR3 has 14 amino acids.

This CDR3 is CASSLGVSSYGYTF. The CDR3 DNA sequence: TGCGCCAGCAGCTTGGGCGTATCCTCCTATGGCTACACCTTC. The V and J genes are TRBV5-1 and TRBJ1-2; D is unclear. CDR3 length: 14 residues. V was cut by 0 bases and J by 4 bases, with 10 bases left in between. Germline V lookup: CDR1 SGHRS, CDR2 YFSETQ. Combining the CDR3 with reference TRBV5-1 and TRBJ1-2 gives the whole variable domain KAGVTQTPRYLIKTRGQQVTLSCSPISGHRSVSWYQQTPGQGLQFLFEYFSETQRNKGNFPGRFSGRQFSNSRSEMNVSTLELGDSALYLCASSLGVSSYGYTFGSGTRLTVV.

This clone was counted only a few times. A junction boundary mismatches the germline segment, possibly from a read error. The rearrangement uses TRBV5-6 and TRBJ2-4; 13 bases are a match to TRBD2. The germline V gene has CDR1 SGHDT and CDR2 YYEEEE. The CDR3 runs to 18 residues. DNA of the CDR3: TGTGCCAGCAGCTTGGAACTAGCGGGGGGGCTAGCCAAAAACAGTCAGTACTTC. Amino acid sequence: CASSLELAGGLAKNSQYF.

The CDR3: CASSTTTESNTIYF. The CDR3 bases are TGTGCCAGCAGCACTACGACAGAATCCAACACCATATATTTT. The chain employs TRBV9 and TRBJ1-3; D is possibly TRBD1 (5 bases). The CDR3 extends over 14 amino acids. Germline CDR1 SGDLS, CDR2 YYNGEE. The V end was cut by 4 bases, the J end by 7 bases, with 15 bases between. Full variable domain (outside the CDR3, taken from reference TRBV9 and TRBJ1-3): DSGVTQTPKHLITATGQRVTLRCSPRSGDLSVYWYQQSLDQGLQFLIQYYNGEERAKGNILERFSAQQFPDLHSELNLSSLELGDSALYFCASSTTTESNTIYFGEGSWLTVV.